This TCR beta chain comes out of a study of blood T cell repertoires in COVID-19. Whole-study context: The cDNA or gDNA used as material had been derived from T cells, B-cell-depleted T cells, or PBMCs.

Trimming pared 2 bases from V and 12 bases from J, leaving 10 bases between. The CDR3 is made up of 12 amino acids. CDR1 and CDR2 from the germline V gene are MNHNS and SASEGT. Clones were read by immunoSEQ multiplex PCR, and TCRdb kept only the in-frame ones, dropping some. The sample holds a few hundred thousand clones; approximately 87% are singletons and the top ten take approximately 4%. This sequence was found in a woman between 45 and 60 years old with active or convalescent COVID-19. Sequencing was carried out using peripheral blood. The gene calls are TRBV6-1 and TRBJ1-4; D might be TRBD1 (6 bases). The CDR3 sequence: CASSEFGGELFF. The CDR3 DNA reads TGTGCCAGCAGTGAATTTGGGGGCGAACTGTTTTTT.